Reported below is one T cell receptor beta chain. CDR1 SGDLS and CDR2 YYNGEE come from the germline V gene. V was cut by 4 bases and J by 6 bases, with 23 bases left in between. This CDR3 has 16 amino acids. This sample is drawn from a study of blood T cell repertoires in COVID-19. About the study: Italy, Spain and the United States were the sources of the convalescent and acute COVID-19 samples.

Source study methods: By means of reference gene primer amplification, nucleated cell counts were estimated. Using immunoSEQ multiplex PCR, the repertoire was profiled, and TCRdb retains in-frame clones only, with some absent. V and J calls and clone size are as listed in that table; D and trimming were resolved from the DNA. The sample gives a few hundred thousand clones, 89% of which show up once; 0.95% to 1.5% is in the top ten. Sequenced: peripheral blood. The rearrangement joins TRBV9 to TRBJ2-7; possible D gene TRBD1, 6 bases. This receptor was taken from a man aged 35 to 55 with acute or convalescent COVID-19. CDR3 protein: CASSPRDLWGLGEQYF. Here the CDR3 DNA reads TGTGCCAGCAGCCCGCGAGACCTGTGGGGGCTTGGCGAGCAGTACTTC.